This is a list of T cell receptor beta chains from one sample in a study of T cell responses to AZD1222 COVID-19 vaccine. Measured with immunoSEQ multiplex PCR; TCRdb has only the in-frame clones, and not every one. This sample carries about 56,000 clones, approximately 86% of them seen once, and the ten largest clones take roughly a sixth. The sequencing used peripheral blood, collected on day 0 of AZD1222 vaccination. These receptors were obtained from an adult in good health. CDR3s include the opening cysteine and the closing phenylalanine or tryptophan. The D gene is left open where the match is weak. Only part of the rows carry a size: once, few, many, or a class if the clone is expanded.

d_gene: .; abundance: .; j_gene: TRBJ1-2; v_gene: TRBV2; CDR3aa: CAEPRGIFNYGYTF; CDR3nt: TGTGCCGAGCCACGGGGCATTTTTAACTATGGCTACACCTTC
d_gene: .; abundance: .; j_gene: TRBJ1-2; v_gene: TRBV7-9; CDR3aa: CASSLGSRRYVGYTF; CDR3nt: TGTGCCAGCAGCTTAGGGTCCAGACGCTATGTTGGCTACACCTTC
d_gene: TRBD1; abundance: .; j_gene: TRBJ1-1; v_gene: TRBV18; CDR3aa: CASSPNRGGDTEAFF; CDR3nt: TGTGCCAGCTCACCGAACAGGGGTGGGGACACTGAAGCTTTCTTT
d_gene: .; abundance: .; j_gene: TRBJ1-1; v_gene: TRBV19; CDR3aa: CASKGGVDTEAFF; CDR3nt: TGTGCCAGTAAAGGGGGGGTGGACACTGAAGCTTTCTTT
d_gene: .; abundance: .; j_gene: TRBJ1-6; v_gene: TRBV7-8; CDR3aa: CASGRWDGNNSPLHF; CDR3nt: TGTGCCAGCGGGAGATGGGACGGGAATAATTCACCCCTCCACTTT
d_gene: TRBD1; abundance: .; j_gene: TRBJ1-1; v_gene: TRBV7-6; CDR3aa: CASSRPPIQQGARAEAFF; CDR3nt: TGTGCCAGCAGCCGTCCCCCAATCCAACAGGGGGCTAGAGCTGAAGCTTTCTTT
d_gene: TRBD2; abundance: .; j_gene: TRBJ2-7; v_gene: TRBV29-1; CDR3aa: CSVEIAGNFYEQYF; CDR3nt: TGCAGCGTTGAGATAGCGGGTAACTTTTACGAGCAGTACTTC
d_gene: TRBD1; abundance: once; j_gene: TRBJ2-2; v_gene: TRBV18; CDR3aa: CASSPKRDRNTGELFF; CDR3nt: TGTGCCAGCTCACCCAAACGGGACAGAAACACCGGGGAGCTGTTTTTT
d_gene: TRBD1; abundance: .; j_gene: TRBJ1-1; v_gene: TRBV29-1; CDR3aa: CSVKTGGGEAFF; CDR3nt: TGCAGCGTTAAGACAGGGGGCGGTGAAGCTTTCTTT
d_gene: TRBD2; abundance: .; j_gene: TRBJ2-1; v_gene: TRBV7-9; CDR3aa: CATSLGLAATFYNEQFF; CDR3nt: TGTGCCACCTCTCTAGGACTAGCGGCCACTTTTTACAATGAGCAGTTCTTC
d_gene: TRBD2; abundance: .; j_gene: TRBJ2-7; v_gene: TRBV29-1; CDR3aa: CSTRTGTSGRVGSYEQYF; CDR3nt: TGCAGCACCCGCACCGGGACTAGCGGGAGGGTCGGTTCCTACGAGCAGTACTTC
d_gene: .; abundance: .; j_gene: TRBJ1-2; v_gene: TRBV15; CDR3aa: CATSGPRVDYGYTF; CDR3nt: TGTGCCACCAGCGGACCCAGGGTAGACTATGGCTACACCTTC
d_gene: .; abundance: .; j_gene: TRBJ1-2; v_gene: TRBV4-2; CDR3aa: CASSQDLSASYGYTF; CDR3nt: TGTGCCAGCAGCCAAGATCTCAGCGCCTCCTATGGCTACACCTTC
d_gene: TRBD1; abundance: .; j_gene: TRBJ2-3; v_gene: TRBV10-3; CDR3aa: CAITRDSFTDTQYF; CDR3nt: TGTGCCATCACCCGGGACAGTTTCACAGATACGCAGTATTTT
d_gene: TRBD1; abundance: .; j_gene: TRBJ2-7; v_gene: TRBV28; CDR3aa: CASSIRRQGRFEQYF; CDR3nt: TGTGCCAGCAGTATACGTAGACAGGGAAGGTTCGAGCAGTACTTC
d_gene: TRBD2; abundance: .; j_gene: TRBJ2-7; v_gene: TRBV9; CDR3aa: CASSPGGTSYEQYF; CDR3nt: TGTGCCAGCAGCCCGGGAGGTACCTCCTACGAGCAGTACTTC
d_gene: .; abundance: .; j_gene: TRBJ2-7; v_gene: TRBV4-1; CDR3aa: CASSQVTRRTALYEQYF; CDR3nt: TGCGCCAGCAGCCAAGTAACCCGTAGGACAGCGTTATACGAGCAGTACTTC
d_gene: TRBD1; abundance: .; j_gene: TRBJ1-2; v_gene: TRBV5-1; CDR3aa: CASSLRTGAYGYTF; CDR3nt: TGCGCCAGCAGCTTGAGGACAGGGGCCTATGGCTACACCTTC
d_gene: TRBD1; abundance: .; j_gene: TRBJ1-6; v_gene: TRBV9; CDR3aa: CARPGGENSPLHF; CDR3nt: TGTGCCCGACCAGGGGGTGAGAATTCACCCCTCCACTTT
d_gene: TRBD2; abundance: .; j_gene: TRBJ2-3; v_gene: TRBV30; CDR3aa: CAWSGGLRGSDTQYF; CDR3nt: TGTGCCTGGAGCGGGGGACTAAGGGGCTCGGATACGCAGTATTTT
d_gene: TRBD1; abundance: .; j_gene: TRBJ2-3; v_gene: TRBV5-1; CDR3aa: CASSLTGGTADTQYF; CDR3nt: TGCGCCAGCAGCTTAACAGGGGGTACGGCAGATACGCAGTATTTT
d_gene: .; abundance: .; j_gene: TRBJ1-5; v_gene: TRBV5-1; CDR3aa: CASSLSDFSNQPQHF; CDR3nt: TGCGCCAGCAGCTTGTCCGATTTTAGCAATCAGCCCCAGCATTTT
d_gene: .; abundance: .; j_gene: TRBJ2-2; v_gene: TRBV29-1; CDR3aa: CSVGLGSGELFF; CDR3nt: TGCAGCGTTGGGTTGGGGTCCGGGGAGCTGTTTTTT
d_gene: TRBD1; abundance: .; j_gene: TRBJ2-2; v_gene: TRBV5-4; CDR3aa: CASSRARDRVEQAPGELFF; CDR3nt: TGTGCCAGCAGCCGAGCCCGGGACAGGGTGGAACAGGCACCCGGGGAGCTGTTTTTT
d_gene: TRBD2; abundance: .; j_gene: TRBJ2-2; v_gene: TRBV2; CDR3aa: CASSRPLAGARGGELFF; CDR3nt: TGTGCCAGCAGTCGTCCCCTCGCGGGAGCGCGGGGCGGGGAGCTGTTTTTT
d_gene: TRBD2; abundance: once; j_gene: TRBJ2-5; v_gene: TRBV4-2; CDR3aa: CASSPLFPGGEETQYF; CDR3nt: TGTGCCAGCAGCCCCCTATTCCCGGGAGGTGAGGAGACCCAGTACTTC
d_gene: .; abundance: .; j_gene: TRBJ2-3; v_gene: TRBV5-6; CDR3aa: CASSLAVVDYESQYF; CDR3nt: TGTGCCAGCAGCTTGGCAGTTGTGGACTACGAATCGCAGTATTTT
d_gene: .; abundance: .; j_gene: TRBJ1-3; v_gene: TRBV6-5; CDR3aa: CASINGGGNTIYF; CDR3nt: TGTGCCAGCATTAATGGGGGTGGAAACACCATATATTTT
d_gene: TRBD2; abundance: .; j_gene: TRBJ2-2; v_gene: TRBV9; CDR3aa: CASSALGAGENGELFF; CDR3nt: TGTGCCAGCAGCGCTTTAGGAGCGGGAGAGAACGGGGAGCTGTTTTTT
d_gene: .; abundance: few; j_gene: TRBJ2-7; v_gene: TRBV5-6; CDR3aa: CASTETGSLHEQYF; CDR3nt: TGTGCCAGCACCGAAACGGGCTCTCTCCACGAGCAGTACTTC
d_gene: .; abundance: .; j_gene: TRBJ1-2; v_gene: TRBV11-2; CDR3aa: CASSPLAGAYGYTF; CDR3nt: TGTGCCAGCAGCCCCTTAGCAGGGGCCTATGGCTACACCTTC
d_gene: TRBD1; abundance: .; j_gene: TRBJ2-7; v_gene: TRBV18; CDR3aa: CASSPGTGGIVDEQYF; CDR3nt: TGTGCCAGCTCCCCCGGGACAGGGGGAATTGTCGACGAGCAGTACTTC
d_gene: .; abundance: .; j_gene: TRBJ2-1; v_gene: TRBV14; CDR3aa: CASSQERTDGQLF; CDR3nt: TGTGCCAGCAGCCAAGAACGTACGGATGGCCAGCTCTTC
d_gene: .; abundance: .; j_gene: TRBJ1-6; v_gene: TRBV28; CDR3aa: CASSPGTDNSPLHF; CDR3nt: TGTGCCAGCAGCCCCGGGACGGACAATTCACCCCTCCACTTT